The subject of this entry is one TCR beta chain. Its antigen is unknown. With 5 bases removed from V and 7 bases from J, the gap between germline ends came to 18 bases. The germline V gene encodes CDR1 MNHNS and CDR2 SASEGT. There are 15 residues in the CDR3. The sample is drawn from a study of cytomegalovirus exposure and HLA in healthy donors. Study results and caveats: The authors later linked a missense DCLRE1C variant to TCR beta V- and J-gene trimming. Later, TCR association rates were found to vary by HLA locus, highest for DRB1 and lowest for HLA-C. Sequencing had likely introduced a cluster of highly shared sequence variants as an artifact. Approximately 17,000 TCR beta sequences were associated with HLA alleles at 0.05 false discovery rate in a later analysis.

PCR involved 60 Vbeta and 13 Jbeta primers. Here immunoSEQ multiplex PCR was the method, and the copy in TCRdb shows in-frame clones only, minus some. The table lists about 35,000 clones, 80% of them singletons. This receptor was taken from a male donor in good health and CMV-seronegative. The sample consisted of PBMCs. The gene calls are TRBV6-1 and TRBJ1-5; D possibly corresponds to TRBD1 (5 bases). The CDR3 region is CASSRSGGVEQPQHF. The CDR3 DNA is TGTGCCAGCAGTCGAAGCGGAGGGGTTGAACAGCCCCAGCATTTT.